Shown below are 10 T cell receptor beta chains from a single sample sequenced in a study of PD-L1 blockade in urothelial cancer. As for time point: pretreatment peripheral blood. TCRdb's table, derived via immunoSEQ multiplex PCR, lists solely in-frame clones and lacks some. Of 54,000 or so clones listed, 75% to 90% are singletons. The material was PBMCs, obtained around atezolizumab (anti-PD-L1) treatment. The receptor source for this set is a man in his fifties or sixties with urothelial cancer.

J is TRBJ2-7 and V is TRBV7-2; a possible D gene is TRBD2 (6 bases). Deletions cut 1 base from V and 4 bases from J, with 20 bases between. From germline, CDR1 is SGHTA and CDR2 FQGNSA. CDR3 length: 17 amino acids. The CDR3 nucleotides are TGTGCCAGCAGCTTAGTGGGGGGTGGAGCGGATCTTTACGAGCAGTACTTC. Residues: CASSLVGGGADLYEQYF.

The chain recombines TRBV2 with TRBJ2-5; tentatively, D is TRBD1 (7 bases). Germline assignment: CDR1 SNHLY and CDR2 FYNNEI. Trimming cost V 6 bases and J 5 bases, with 16 bases left between them. This CDR3 has 14 residues. The chain's CDR3 is CASRDRIGSETQYF. The CDR3 DNA reads as TGTGCCAGCAGGGACAGGATCGGGAGTGAGACCCAGTACTTC.

V is TRBV7-9 and J is TRBJ2-7, with 7 nucleotides matching TRBD2. V lost 1 base to trimming and J lost 7 bases; unmatched junction nucleotides: 7. The germline V gene has CDR1 SEHNR and CDR2 FQNEAQ (reference sequence). The CDR3 consists of 14 residues. CDR3 nucleotide sequence: TGTGCCAGCAGCTTAGTCGGGTCAGCGGGGGAGCAGTACTTC. This translates into CASSLVGSAGEQYF. Full variable domain (missing parts from reference TRBV7-9 and TRBJ2-7): DTGVSQNPRHKITKRGQNVTFRCDPISEHNRLYWYRQTLGQGPEFLTYFQNEAQLEKSRLLSDRFSAERPKGSFSTLEIQRTEQGDSAMYLCASSLVGSAGEQYFGPGTRLTVT.

The V gene is TRBV27, the J gene TRBJ2-7, with TRBD2 identical over 9 bases. The CDR3 has 16 amino acids. Germline CDR1 and CDR2: MNHEY and SMNVEV (reference sequence). Trimming at V came to 0 bases and at J to 4 bases, leaving 7 bases not matched to a gene. For the CDR3, the DNA is TGTGCCAGCAGTTTATCGTGGCTAGCGGGGCTATACGAGCAGTACTTC. Translating gives CASSLSWLAGLYEQYF.

This clone has a single count. The V and J genes are TRBV19 and TRBJ2-1; D perhaps matches TRBD1 (5 bases). The CDR3 totals 13 residues. Germline V gene data show CDR1 as LNHDA and CDR2 as SQIVND (reference sequence). V lost 2 bases to trimming and J lost 6 bases, with 8 bases between them. DNA of the CDR3: TGTGCCAGTAGTATAAGCAGGGCCAATGAGCAGTTCTTC. Encoded protein: CASSISRANEQFF.

This clone was counted between two and nine times. The J gene is TRBJ2-2, the V gene TRBV30, with D possibly matching TRBD1 (5 bases). Deletions cut 2 bases from V and 4 bases from J, with 11 bases between. Germline V CDR1 and CDR2: GTSNPN, SVGIG (reference sequence). The CDR3 length is 14 residues. The CDR3 region is CAWSPQRGTGELFF. DNA of the CDR3: TGTGCCTGGAGTCCTCAAAGGGGCACCGGGGAGCTGTTTTTT.

This rearrangement joins TRBV4-3 to TRBJ2-7; D possibly corresponds to TRBD1 (6 bases). The germline gives CDR1 LGHNA, CDR2 YSLEER. The CDR3 consists of 14 residues. Deletions cut 5 bases from V and 1 base from J, with 12 bases between. The CDR3 region is CASSSRTGSYEQYF. The CDR3 DNA is TGCGCCAGCAGCTCAAGAACAGGGTCCTACGAGCAGTACTTC.

This chain uses TRBV4-3 with TRBJ1-5, with D tentatively TRBD1 (5 bases). The germline CDR1 and CDR2 sequences are LGHNA and YSLEER. The V end lost 0 bases, the J end lost 11 bases, and 17 bases lay between the germline ends. This CDR3 has 15 residues. The CDR3 sequence: CASSQDRAGKTAQHF. CDR3 coding DNA: TGCGCCAGCAGCCAAGATAGGGCAGGGAAGACGGCCCAGCATTTT.

The chain employs TRBV5-1 and TRBJ2-7; 7 bases are a match to TRBD1. Trimming cost V 3 bases and J 3 bases; bases outside gene matches: 6. CDR3 length equals 14 residues. Germline values: CDR1 SGHRS, CDR2 YFSETQ. The CDR3 bases are TGCGCCAGCAGCTGGCTGACAGGGAACTACGAGCAGTACTTC. Its translation: CASSWLTGNYEQYF. Supplemented by reference TRBV5-1 and TRBJ2-7, the full variable domain reads KAGVTQTPRYLIKTRGQQVTLSCSPISGHRSVSWYQQTPGQGLQFLFEYFSETQRNKGNFPGRFSGRQFSNSRSEMNVSTLELGDSALYLCASSWLTGNYEQYFGPGTRLTVT.

The chain employs TRBV11-2 and TRBJ2-5, with no clear D. Trimming cost V 4 bases and J 5 bases, with 14 bases left between them. Germline V lookup: CDR1 SGHAT, CDR2 FQNNGV. The CDR3 runs 14 residues. As DNA, the CDR3 is TGTGCCAGCAGCTCTCAGATTACCTGGGAGACCCAGTACTTC. Translation gives CASSSQITWETQYF.